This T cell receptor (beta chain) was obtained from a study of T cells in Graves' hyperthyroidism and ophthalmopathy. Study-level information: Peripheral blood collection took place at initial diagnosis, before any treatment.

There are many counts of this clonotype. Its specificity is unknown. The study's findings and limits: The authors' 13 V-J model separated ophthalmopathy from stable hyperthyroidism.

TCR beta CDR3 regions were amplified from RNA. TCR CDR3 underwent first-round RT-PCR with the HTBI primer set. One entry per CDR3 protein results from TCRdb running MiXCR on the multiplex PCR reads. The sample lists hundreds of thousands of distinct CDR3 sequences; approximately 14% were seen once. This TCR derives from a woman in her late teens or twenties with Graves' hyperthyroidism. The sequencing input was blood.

CDR3 nucleotide sequence: TGCAGCGTGATTCCCGGGACTAGCGGGACCCATACGCAGTATTTT. Translating gives CSVIPGTSGTHTQYF. The genes are TRBV29-1 and TRBJ2-3; 13 bases map to TRBD2. CDR1 is SQVTM, CDR2 ANQGSEA, per germline. V lost 6 bases, J lost 7 bases, and 10 bases stayed unmatched. The CDR3 extends over 15 amino acids.